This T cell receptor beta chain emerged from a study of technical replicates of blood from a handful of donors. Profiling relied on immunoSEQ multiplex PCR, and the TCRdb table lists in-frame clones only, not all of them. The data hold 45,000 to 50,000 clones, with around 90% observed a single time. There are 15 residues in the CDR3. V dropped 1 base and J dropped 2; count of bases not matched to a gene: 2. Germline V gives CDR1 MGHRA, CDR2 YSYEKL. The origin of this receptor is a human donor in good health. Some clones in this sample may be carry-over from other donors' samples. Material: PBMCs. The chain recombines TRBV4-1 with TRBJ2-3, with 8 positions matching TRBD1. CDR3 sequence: CASSQVTGDTDTQYF. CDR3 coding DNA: TGCGCCAGCAGCCAAGTGACAGGGGACACAGATACGCAGTATTTT.